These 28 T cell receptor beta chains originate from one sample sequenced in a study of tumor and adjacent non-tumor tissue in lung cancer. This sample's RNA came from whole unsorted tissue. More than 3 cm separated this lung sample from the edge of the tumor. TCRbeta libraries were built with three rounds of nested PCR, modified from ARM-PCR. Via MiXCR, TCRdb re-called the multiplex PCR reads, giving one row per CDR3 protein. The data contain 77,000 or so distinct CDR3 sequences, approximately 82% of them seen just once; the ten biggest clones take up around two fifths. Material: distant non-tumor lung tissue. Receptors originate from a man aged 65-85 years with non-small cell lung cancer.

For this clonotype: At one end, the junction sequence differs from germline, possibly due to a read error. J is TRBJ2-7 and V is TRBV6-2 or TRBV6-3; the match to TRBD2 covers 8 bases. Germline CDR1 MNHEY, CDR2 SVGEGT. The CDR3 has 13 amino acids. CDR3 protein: CGSSPLSGGYTYF. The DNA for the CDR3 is TGTGGCAGCAGTCCCCTATCGGGAGGGTACACGTACTTC.

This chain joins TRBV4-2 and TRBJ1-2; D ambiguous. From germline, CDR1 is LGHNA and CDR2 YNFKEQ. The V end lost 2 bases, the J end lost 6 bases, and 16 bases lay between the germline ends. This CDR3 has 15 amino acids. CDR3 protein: CASSQPNGLGNGYTF. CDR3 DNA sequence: TGTGCCAGCAGCCAACCCAATGGCCTAGGGAATGGCTACACCTTC.

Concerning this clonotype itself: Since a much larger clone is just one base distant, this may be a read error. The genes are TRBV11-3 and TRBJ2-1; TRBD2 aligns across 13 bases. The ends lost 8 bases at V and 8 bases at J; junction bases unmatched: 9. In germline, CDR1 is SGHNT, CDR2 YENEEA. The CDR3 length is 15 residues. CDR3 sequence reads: CASGPGLAGVDEQFF. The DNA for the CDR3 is TGTGCCAGCGGCCCAGGACTAGCGGGAGTGGATGAGCAGTTCTTC.

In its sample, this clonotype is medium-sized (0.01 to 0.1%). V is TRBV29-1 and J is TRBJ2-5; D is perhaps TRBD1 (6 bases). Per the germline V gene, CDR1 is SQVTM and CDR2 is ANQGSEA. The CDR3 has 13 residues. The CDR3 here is CRVADRLKEKQYF. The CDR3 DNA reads TGCAGAGTGGCCGACAGGTTAAAAGAGAAACAGTACTTC.

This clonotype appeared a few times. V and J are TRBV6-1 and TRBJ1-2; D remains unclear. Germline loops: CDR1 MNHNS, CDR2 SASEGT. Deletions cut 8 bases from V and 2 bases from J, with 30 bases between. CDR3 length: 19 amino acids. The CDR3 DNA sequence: TGTGCCAGCGAACCCGTAATGGCGGAGTCTGGAAGCGGAAACTATGGCTACACCTTC. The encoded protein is CASEPVMAESGSGNYGYTF.

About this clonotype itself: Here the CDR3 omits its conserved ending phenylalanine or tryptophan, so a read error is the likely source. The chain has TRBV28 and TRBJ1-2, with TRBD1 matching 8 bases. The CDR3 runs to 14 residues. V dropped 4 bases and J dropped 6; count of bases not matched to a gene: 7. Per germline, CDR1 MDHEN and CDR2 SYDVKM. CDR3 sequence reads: CASSWAGGHNGYTL. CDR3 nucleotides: TGTGCCAGCAGTTGGGCAGGGGGCCATAATGGCTACACCTTA.

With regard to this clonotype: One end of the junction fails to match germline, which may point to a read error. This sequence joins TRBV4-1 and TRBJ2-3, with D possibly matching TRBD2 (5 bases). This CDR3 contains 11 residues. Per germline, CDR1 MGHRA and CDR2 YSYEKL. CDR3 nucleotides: TGCTCCAGGAGGCATCAGAATACGCAGTATTTT. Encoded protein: CSRRHQNTQYF.

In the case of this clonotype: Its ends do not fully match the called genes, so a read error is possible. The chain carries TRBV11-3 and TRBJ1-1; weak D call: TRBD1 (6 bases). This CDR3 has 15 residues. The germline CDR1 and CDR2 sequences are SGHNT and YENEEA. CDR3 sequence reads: CTSSPATAGDPEGFF. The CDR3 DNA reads TGTACCAGCAGCCCCGCCACCGCAGGGGACCCTGAAGGTTTCTTT.

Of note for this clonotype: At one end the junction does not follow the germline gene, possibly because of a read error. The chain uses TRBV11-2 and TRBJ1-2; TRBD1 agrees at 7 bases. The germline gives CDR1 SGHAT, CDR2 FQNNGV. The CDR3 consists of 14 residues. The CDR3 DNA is TGTGCCAGCAGCCTGACAGGGTGTACCTATGGCTACATCTTC. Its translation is CASSLTGCTYGYIF.

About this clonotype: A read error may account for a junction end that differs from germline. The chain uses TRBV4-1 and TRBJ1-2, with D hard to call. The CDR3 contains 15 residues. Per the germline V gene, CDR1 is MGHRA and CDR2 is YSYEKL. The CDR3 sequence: CASRQDVLSFDGYTF. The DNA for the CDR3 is TGCGCCAGCAGGCAAGATGTGCTGTCTTTTGATGGCTACACCTTC.

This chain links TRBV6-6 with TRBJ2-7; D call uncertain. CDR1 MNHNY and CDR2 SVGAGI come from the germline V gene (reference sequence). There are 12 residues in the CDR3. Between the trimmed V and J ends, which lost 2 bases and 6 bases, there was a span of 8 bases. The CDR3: CASSYRAVEQYF. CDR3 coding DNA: TGTGCCAGCAGTTACAGAGCAGTCGAGCAGTACTTC.

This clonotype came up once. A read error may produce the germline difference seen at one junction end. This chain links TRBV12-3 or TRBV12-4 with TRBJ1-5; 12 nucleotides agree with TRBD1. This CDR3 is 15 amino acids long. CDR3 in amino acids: CVSRLGTGGNQPQHF. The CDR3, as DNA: TGTGTCAGCAGATTAGGGACAGGGGGCAATCAGCCCCAACATTTT.

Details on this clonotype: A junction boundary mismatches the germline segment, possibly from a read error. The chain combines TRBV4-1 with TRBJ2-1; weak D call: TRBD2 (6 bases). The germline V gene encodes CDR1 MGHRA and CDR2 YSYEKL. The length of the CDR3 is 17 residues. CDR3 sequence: CASSQVFGGTGWNEHLF. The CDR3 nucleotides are TGCGCCAGCAGCCAAGTCTTTGGCGGGACGGGGTGGAATGAGCACTTATTC.

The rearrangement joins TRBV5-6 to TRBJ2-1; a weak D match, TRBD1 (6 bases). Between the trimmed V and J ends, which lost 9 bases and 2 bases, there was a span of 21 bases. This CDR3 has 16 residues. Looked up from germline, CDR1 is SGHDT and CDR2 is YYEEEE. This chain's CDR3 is CAMSSGRGSPYNEQFF. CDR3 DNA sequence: TGTGCCATGAGTTCCGGTAGGGGGAGCCCCTACAATGAGCAGTTCTTC.

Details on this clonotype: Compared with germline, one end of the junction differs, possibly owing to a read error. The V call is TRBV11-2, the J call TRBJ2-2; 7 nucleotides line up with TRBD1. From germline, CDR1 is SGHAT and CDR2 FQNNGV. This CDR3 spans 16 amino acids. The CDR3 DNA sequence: TGTGCCAACAGCTTATTGGACACAGGGGTTGCCGGGGAACTGTTTTTT. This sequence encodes CANSLLDTGVAGELFF. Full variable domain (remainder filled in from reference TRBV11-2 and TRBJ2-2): EAGVAQSPRYKIIEKRQSVAFWCNPISGHATLYWYQQILGQGPKLLIQFQNNGVVDDSQLPKDRFSAERLKGVDSTLKIQPAKLEDSAVYLCANSLLDTGVAGELFFGEGSRLTVL.

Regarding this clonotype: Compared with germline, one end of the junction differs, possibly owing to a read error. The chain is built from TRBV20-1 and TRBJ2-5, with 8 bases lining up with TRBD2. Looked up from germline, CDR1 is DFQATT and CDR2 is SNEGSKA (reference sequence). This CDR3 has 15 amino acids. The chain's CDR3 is CSASTAGGPQETQYF. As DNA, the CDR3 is TGCAGTGCTAGTACGGCGGGAGGTCCTCAAGAGACTCAGTACTTC.

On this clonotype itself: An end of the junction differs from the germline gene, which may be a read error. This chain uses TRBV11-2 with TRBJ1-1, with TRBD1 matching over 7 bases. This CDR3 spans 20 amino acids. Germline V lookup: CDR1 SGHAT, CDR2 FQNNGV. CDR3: CASILTGLGLGDLLNAETFF. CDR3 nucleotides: TGTGCCAGCATCTTGACAGGGTTGGGCCTTGGGGATTTATTGAACGCTGAAACTTTCTTT.

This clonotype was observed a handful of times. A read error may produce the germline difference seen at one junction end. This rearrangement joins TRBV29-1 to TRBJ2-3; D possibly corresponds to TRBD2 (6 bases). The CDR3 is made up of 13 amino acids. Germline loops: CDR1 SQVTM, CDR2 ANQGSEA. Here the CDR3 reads CSVELALRDTQYF. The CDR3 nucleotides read TGTAGCGTTGAACTAGCACTGAGGGATACGCAGTATTTT.

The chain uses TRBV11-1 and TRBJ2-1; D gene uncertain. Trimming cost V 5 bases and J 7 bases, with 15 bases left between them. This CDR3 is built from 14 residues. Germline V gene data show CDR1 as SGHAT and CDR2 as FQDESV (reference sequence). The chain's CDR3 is CASSTLSVYNEQFF. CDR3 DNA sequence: TGTGCCAGCAGCACTCTTTCGGTCTATAATGAGCAGTTCTTC.

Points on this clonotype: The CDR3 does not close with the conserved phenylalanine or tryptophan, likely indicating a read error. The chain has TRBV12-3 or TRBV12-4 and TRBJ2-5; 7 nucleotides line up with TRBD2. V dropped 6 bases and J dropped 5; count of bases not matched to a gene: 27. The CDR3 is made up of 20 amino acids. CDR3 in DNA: TGTGCCAGCAGAAAAAGCGACCACCCGACTAGCAGGCTCCCCCAGGAGACCCAGTACTCC. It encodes CASRKSDHPTSRLPQETQYS.

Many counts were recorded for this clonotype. In DNA form, the CDR3 reads TGCGCCAGCAGCTCACGAGGACAGGGCCCGCACTATGGCTACACCTTC. Protein: CASSSRGQGPHYGYTF. The chain carries TRBV5-1 and TRBJ1-2; 8 bases fit TRBD1. V lost 3 bases to trimming and J lost 3 bases; unmatched junction nucleotides: 10. Germline loops: CDR1 SGHRS, CDR2 YFSETQ. The CDR3 is 16 amino acids.

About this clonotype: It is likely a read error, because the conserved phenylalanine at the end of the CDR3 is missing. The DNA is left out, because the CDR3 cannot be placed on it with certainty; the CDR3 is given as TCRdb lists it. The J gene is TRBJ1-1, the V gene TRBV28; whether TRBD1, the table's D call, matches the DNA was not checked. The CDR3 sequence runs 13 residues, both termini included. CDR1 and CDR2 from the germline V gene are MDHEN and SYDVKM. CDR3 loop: CVSSPQGRTEAIS.

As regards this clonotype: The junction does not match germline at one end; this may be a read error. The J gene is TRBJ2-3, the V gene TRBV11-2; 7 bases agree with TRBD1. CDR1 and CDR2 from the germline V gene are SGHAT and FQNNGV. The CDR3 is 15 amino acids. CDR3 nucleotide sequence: TGTGCCAGCAGCTGGGGACAGTCTAACACAGATATGCAGTATTTT. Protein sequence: CASSWGQSNTDMQYF.

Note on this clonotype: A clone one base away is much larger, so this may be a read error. DNA of the CDR3: TGTGCCATCAGCGCCGAACGGACTAGCCAAGATACGCAGTATTTT. Protein sequence: CAISAERTSQDTQYF. The chain joins TRBV5-4 to TRBJ2-3; 8 bases align to TRBD2. The CDR3 sequence is 15 residues long. Germline CDR1 reads SGHNT; CDR2 reads YYREEE (reference sequence).

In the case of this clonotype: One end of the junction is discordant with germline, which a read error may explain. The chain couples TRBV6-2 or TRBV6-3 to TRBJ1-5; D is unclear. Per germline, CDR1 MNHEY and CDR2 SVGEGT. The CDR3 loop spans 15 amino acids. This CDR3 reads CVSALGAVLNQPQHF. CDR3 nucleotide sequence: TGTGTCAGCGCTTTGGGCGCCGTTTTAAATCAGCCCCAGCATTTT.

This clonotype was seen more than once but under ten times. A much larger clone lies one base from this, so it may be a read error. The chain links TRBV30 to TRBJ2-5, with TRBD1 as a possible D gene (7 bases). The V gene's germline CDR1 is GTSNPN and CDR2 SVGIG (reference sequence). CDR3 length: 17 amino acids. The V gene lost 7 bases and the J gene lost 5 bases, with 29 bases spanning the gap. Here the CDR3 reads CASPLSQGDSREETQYF. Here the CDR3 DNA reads TGTGCCTCACCACTTTCCCAGGGGGACTCAAGGGAGGAGACCCAGTACTTC.

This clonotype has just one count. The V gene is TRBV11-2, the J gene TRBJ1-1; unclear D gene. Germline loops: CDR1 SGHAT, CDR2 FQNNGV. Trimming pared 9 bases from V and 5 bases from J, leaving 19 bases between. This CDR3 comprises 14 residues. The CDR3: CARRRTKVYTEAFF. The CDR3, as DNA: TGTGCCAGAAGACGGACGAAGGTTTATACTGAAGCTTTCTTT.

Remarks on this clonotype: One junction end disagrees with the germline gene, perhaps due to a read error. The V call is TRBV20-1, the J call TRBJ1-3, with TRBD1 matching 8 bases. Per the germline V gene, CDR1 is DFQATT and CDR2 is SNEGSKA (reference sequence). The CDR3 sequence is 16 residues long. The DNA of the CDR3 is TGCAATGCTACTACCGGGACAGGACACTCCGGAAACACTATATATTTT. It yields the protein CNATTGTGHSGNTIYF.